This T cell receptor beta chain was profiled in a study of naive and memory T cell subsets (dated by TCRdb to the late 2010s). Regarding the study in general: Sorted naive and memory T cell subsets from peripheral blood were analyzed in the study using a UMI-based, open-source pipeline for TCR alpha and beta sequencing. The results of the functional CMV T cell responses matched the IgG serology results in every case. RNA was DNase-treated and reverse transcribed with TCR constant-region primers, mostly using SuperScript III. The study at large found these results: The abundance of TCRs followed a power law with an exponent that differed between naive and memory subsets yet stayed consistent across the three individuals. In both CD4 and CD8 cells, the Gini index increased while Shannon and inverse Simpson diversity decreased from naive through CM, EM and EMRA. RNA-based TCR counts may be affected by expression changes linked to T cell activation and differentiation. Once error correction was done, more than 95% of naive TCR sequences showed up just once, which made the naive abundance distributions much steeper than those of the memory subsets. No ground truth was available to validate the repertoire findings for the naive and memory subsets. A few larger clonotypes were found in naive repertoires, especially CD8, and these larger clonotypes were possibly memory cells re-expressing CD45RA. Each clonotype was defined as a single alpha or beta chain sequence rather than as a paired alpha/beta receptor.

This clonotype was counted many times. There is no known antigen for this receptor. Base qualities are not at hand, and no much larger clone is one base apart. Separate amplification of TCR alpha and beta chain libraries was performed from the second PCR step onward. CMV status of each donor was established by measuring IFNgamma production from CD4+ T cells after fresh PBMCs were stimulated overnight with CMV viral lysate. Miltenyi beads were used first to positively select CD4 T cells, and CD8 T cells were then positively selected from the CD4-negative fraction. Cells stained for CD3, CD4, CD8, CD45RA, CD27 and a live/dead dye were sorted on a BD Aria II into four subsets by CD45RA and CD27. Blood was obtained from three healthy volunteers, and the blood from each volunteer was fractionated into CD4 and CD8 T cells and subsequently into four differentiation subsets. Approximately 120 ml of peripheral blood was drawn per donor, and PBMC were isolated by Ficoll-Paque PLUS density-gradient centrifugation. After sorting, cells were lysed in RLT buffer, RNA was extracted using a Qiagen RNeasy kit, and the extracted RNA was stored at -80 degrees C.

Counted from cysteine to phenylalanine, this CDR3 has 15 amino acids. Only the CDR3 part of the read is kept: 45 bases, read in frame from the first base. Germline trimming amounts to 7 bases on V and 3 bases on J, with 9 as the count of junction bases outside the gene matches. Looking up the germline V gene yields CDR1 MNHNS and CDR2 SASEGT. Library preparation used UMI-ligation and nested PCR. The beta constant-region primer consisted of an equimolar mixture of two oligonucleotides that together covered TRBC1 and TRBC2. Four rounds of PCR, combining the SP2 primer with nested alpha and beta constant-region primers, were used to amplify the ligated cDNA. T4 RNA ligase 1 ligated a single-stranded oligonucleotide carrying the SP2 primer and a 12-nucleotide UMI to the cDNA 3' end. The ligation reaction was incubated at 16°C for 20-24 hours. To avoid over-amplification, PCR2 was usually performed as a SYBR Green qPCR and halted once a predetermined threshold was reached. Apart from the first purification, every purification step used Agencourt AMPure XP magnetic beads. Library quantification was done by Qubit, followed by a TapeStation check on which the main peak was expected at around 650 bp. Pooled libraries were sequenced on an Illumina MiSeq with v2 2x251 paired-end kits, typically giving about 0.85-2 million reads per sample. Libraries were pooled at 4 nM per sample, and roughly 4.5-8% PhiX was added to improve cluster recognition. In the paper's pipeline: V and J genes were assigned to Demultiplexor-processed FASTQ reads by Decombinator through tag matching, with a single base-pair mismatch being allowed. By using UMIs, Collapsinator corrected both sequencing errors and the frequency errors caused by PCR heterogeneity. CDR3Translator translated TCRs and extracted CDR3s from the conserved cysteine to the FGXG phenylalanine, flagging non-productive sequences. Gini, Shannon entropy and inverse Simpson indices were calculated on repertoires that had been subsampled to equal numbers of UMI-defined TCRs. Within the linear range, a power law was fitted by maximum likelihood to the distributions of clonotype abundance. On one naive CD8 sample, the pipeline and MIGEC gave similar UMI counts, unique TCR numbers and clonal distributions. One analysis removed from the naive repertoire any naive TCRs that were also found in any memory subset from the same donor. A set of some 7,600 CMV-associated CDR3 sequences, compiled from VDJdb and a published dataset, was used to search the repertoires. Through fastp at Q25 and MiXCR, TCRdb rebuilt clones from the public reads, retaining in-frame beta chains. Rows with one shared CDR3 protein collapse into an entry with the most common genes and DNA. The V and J calls, along with clone size, are taken from TCRdb and not from the paper's own processing. Here the sample has roughly 100,000 distinct CDR3 sequences; roughly 10% occur a single time. 0.13% of the sample lies in the top ten.

The clonotype originates from a human donor in good health. The chain is assembled from TRBV6-1 and TRBJ2-7; TRBD2 matches 10 bases in the middle. Sequenced sample: naive CD4+ T cells from blood. In the paper's terms, the cell subset or site label means: naive T cells, CD45RA high CD27+. The CDR3 sequence is CASNPLAGAYYEQYF. The sequence in DNA is TGTGCCAGCAACCCGCTAGCGGGAGCGTACTACGAGCAGTACTTC.